This TCR beta chain stems from a study of cytomegalovirus exposure and HLA in healthy donors. Broader study findings: HLA allele associations emerged for some 16,000 TCR beta sequences in a later analysis, at 0.05 false discovery rate. The authors listed 164 TCR beta chains as cytomegalovirus-associated. Accurate HLA-A and HLA-B prediction from TCR beta sequences was reported for most subjects. Several V segments, TRBV6-2 and TRBV6-3 among them, could not be told apart and were dropped.

Details on this clone: The antigen is not known.

The CDR3 has 14 amino acids. V lost 4 bases and J 6 bases, leaving 17 bases between the germline ends. Germline CDR1 and CDR2: SGDLS and YYNGEE. The PCR employed 60 Vbeta primers together with 13 Jbeta primers. Only in-frame clones appear in the TCRdb table, and some are missing; sequencing was by immunoSEQ multiplex PCR. The table shows 150,000 to 170,000 clones, with more than 75% occurring only once. Sequencing was performed on PBMCs. The TCR was taken from a woman between 40 and 50 years old in good health and CMV-seropositive. The chain couples TRBV9 to TRBJ2-7; D might be TRBD2 (7 bases). The CDR3 DNA reads as TGTGCCAGCAGCCCCGACGGGGGGCAAGGCGAGCAGTACTTC. It specifies CASSPDGGQGEQYF.